This TCR beta chain was found in a study of shared clonotypes between healthy human individuals (dated by TCRdb to the early 2020s). Regarding the research as a whole: The cohort included a few men and two women between 18 and 49 years of age. For each donor, CD4 naive and CD4 memory were each given three plates, CD8 naive was given two plates, and CD8 memory was given one plate. To increase sequencing depth and limit assay-specific biases, different laboratories used diverse techniques to prepare libraries and sequence TCR repertoires. To estimate repertoire size and how much clonotype sharing occurs between individuals, the study deeply sequenced the blood TCR repertoires of five healthy adults. Between about 0.94 and 8.9 billion PBMCs per donor were obtained by leukapheresis.

Using the deep immunoSEQ assay, TCR CDR3 regions were amplified from genomic DNA by multiplex PCR. Extracted genomic DNA from each cell subset was spread evenly across all wells of several immunoSEQ 96-well plates, with each plate serving as a replicate. For sorted subsets, each replicate PCR was loaded with 150 to 250 ng genomic DNA, equivalent to some 27,000 T cell genomes. Purified libraries were quantified with a Qubit 3.0 fluorometer, sized on a Bioanalyzer 2100, and re-quantified with the KAPA Library Quantification kit. Every immunoSEQ 96-well plate was sequenced on a separate single-read 150-cycle Illumina NextSeq 550 flow cell. The original methods were these. Because only junctional sequences without quality scores were contained in the immunoSEQ output, filtering matching that applied to full-length reads could not be performed. To assign V/J genes and CDR3, sequences were annotated against IMGT germline references using PyIR, a Python wrapper for IgBLAST v1.9. Any read was removed if the V/J assignment was weak (E-value above 1e-6), the CDR3 was missing, or the read contained stop codons, out-of-frame junctions, or ambiguous translated residues. A V3J clonotype was defined by an identical inferred V gene, J gene, and CDR3 amino acid sequence. The percentage overlap between two repertoires was calculated by dividing the number of shared unique clonotypes by the size of the smaller repertoire. RTK rarefaction, the Chao1 estimator, and Recon v2.1 estimates of unobserved clonotypes were used to assess repertoire richness. For all TCRbeta clonotypes obtained by the gDNA method from several donors, generation probabilities were computed with OLGA. This immuneACCESS table, as held by TCRdb, lists in-frame sequences with V and J called but not all clones. Of the missing ones, under half trace to an unresolved V gene in checked studies; the others have no known cause. The V and J calls and clone size are taken from that table; D and trimming were inferred from the DNA. The sample table shows about 800,000 clones, and about 96% are seen once. Jointly, the top ten make up less than 0.3% of the sample.

Comments on this clone: What this receptor recognizes is not known. No quality values exist for individual bases; no much larger clone is one base distant.

CD8 naive samples were CD45RO-negative cells positively selected for CCR7, giving a CD45RA+CCR7+ population that excluded TemRA cells. Healthy HIV-negative adults with no recently reported acute infections or vaccinations were included as donors. Only Caucasian adults living in Nashville, Tennessee, USA were represented among the donors. Blood was obtained by leukapheresis, after which PBMCs were separated by Ficoll-Histopaque density gradient centrifugation and cryopreserved in liquid nitrogen vapor phase. Analytical flow cytometry was used to check the purity and quantity of each magnetically sorted T cell population. From each sorted fraction, genomic DNA was isolated and quantified by UV absorbance on a Nanodrop 2000c. Taken from cysteine to phenylalanine, the CDR3 has 14 residues. Solely the CDR3 DNA is kept, with 42 bases framed from the first base. The germline V gene sets CDR1 to SGHTS and CDR2 to YDEGEE. V lost 3 bases and J lost 3 bases; the stretch between them is 12 bases long.

The paper's findings and limits, for the study overall: Estimated clonotype richness was generally larger for naive than for memory subsets. Sampling was limited to blood, and TCR repertoires in tissue likely differ from TCR repertoires in blood. Rarefaction of sorted-subset datasets indicated incomplete sequencing despite the large sequencing depth. Pairwise subsampling led to the expectation that sequencing depth would affect the degree of clonotype sharing among donors. Compared with non-shared clonotypes, clonotypes shared by all four sorted-subset donors had higher generation probabilities. Because the study included a small number of donors, the genetic and exposure-history diversity represented was limited. Across a handful of donors, approximately 5% of naive CD4, around 3.5% of naive CD8, roughly 2.3% of memory CD4, and roughly 0.4% of memory CD8 clonotypes were shared.

The sequencing input was naive CD8+ T cells sorted from blood. According to the study, the label for this sample's cell subset or site signals: CD45RA+CCR7+. The receptor comes from a man aged 30 to 39 in good health. The rearrangement combines TRBV5-8 with TRBJ1-1, with a tentative D gene TRBD1 over 5 matching bases. The CDR3 sequence is CASSSPGLDTEAFF. The sequenced DNA is TGTGCCAGCAGCTCGCCGGGACTGGACACTGAAGCTTTCTTT.